Listed below are T cell receptor beta chains from one sample, sequenced in a study of cytomegalovirus exposure and HLA in healthy donors. The protocol was immunoSEQ multiplex PCR, while the TCRdb copy is restricted to in-frame clones and leaves out a portion. Of tens of thousands of clones listed, 60% to 80% are singletons. Sequenced material: PBMCs. Receptor source: a man between 40 and 49 years old in good health and CMV-seronegative. Both conserved end residues are part of each CDR3. A D gene is named only where the DNA matches it firmly. Part of the rows lack a size; the others show once, few, many or a class for expanded clones.

v_call	d_call	j_call	clone_size	cdr3_length	cdr3_aa	cdr3_nt
TRBV5-5	.	TRBJ1-4	.	15	CASSRRQVEGEKLFF	TGTGCCAGCAGCCGTAGACAGGTTGAGGGGGAAAAACTGTTTTTT
TRBV27	.	TRBJ2-6	.	20	CASSLLGGAGIRSGANVLTF	TGTGCCAGCAGTTTACTTGGGGGCGCGGGCATTCGCTCTGGGGCCAACGTCCTGACTTTC
TRBV5-5	.	TRBJ2-7	few	15	CASSLYQGLRNEQYF	TGTGCCAGCAGCTTGTATCAGGGCTTGAGGAACGAGCAGTACTTC
TRBV5-6	TRBD2	TRBJ2-3	.	14	CASKRAGSTDTQYF	TGTGCCAGCAAACGAGCGGGAAGCACAGATACGCAGTATTTT
TRBV6-4	.	TRBJ1-1	.	13	CASSDGRDTEAFF	TGTGCCAGCAGTGACGGCAGGGATACTGAAGCTTTCTTT
TRBV9	TRBD2	TRBJ2-5	once	18	CASSEGAGGGIGRETQYF	TGTGCCAGCAGCGAGGGGGCGGGAGGGGGAATTGGTAGAGAGACCCAGTACTTC
TRBV30	TRBD1	TRBJ2-3	.	14	CAWSTRQGGDTQYF	TGTGCCTGGAGTACCCGACAGGGGGGGGATACGCAGTATTTT
TRBV9	.	TRBJ1-1	once	13	CASSRDPNTEAFF	TGTGCCAGCAGCAGAGATCCGAACACTGAAGCTTTCTTT
TRBV15	TRBD2	TRBJ2-7	.	14	CATSRATSGYEQYF	TGTGCCACCAGCAGAGCAACTAGCGGCTACGAGCAGTACTTC
TRBV5-1	.	TRBJ1-4	.	15	CASSWVAGPDEKLFF	TGCGCCAGCAGCTGGGTCGCGGGGCCGGATGAAAAACTGTTTTTT
TRBV5-8	.	TRBJ2-1	few	13	CASSLRTTGEQFF	TGTGCCAGCAGCCTCAGGACTACCGGTGAGCAGTTCTTC
TRBV4-2	.	TRBJ2-7	few	16	CASSQDGGASSYEQYF	TGTGCCAGCAGCCAAGATGGAGGGGCCAGCTCCTACGAGCAGTACTTC
TRBV2	TRBD2	TRBJ2-7	.	14	CASSRLAGTYEQYF	TGTGCCAGCAGTCGACTAGCGGGAACCTACGAGCAGTACTTC
TRBV27	.	TRBJ2-1	.	12	CASSLAGNEQFF	TGTGCCAGCAGTTTAGCGGGGAATGAGCAGTTCTTC
TRBV9	TRBD1	TRBJ1-4	.	16	CASSVAGTGGNEKLFF	TGTGCCAGCAGCGTAGCTGGGACAGGGGGAAATGAAAAACTGTTTTTT
TRBV10-3	.	TRBJ1-2	once	12	CAIRTDNYGYTF	TGTGCCATCAGGACAGACAACTATGGCTACACCTTC
TRBV6-1	.	TRBJ2-5	.	14	CASRFRETGETQYF	TGTGCCAGCAGATTCCGGGAAACTGGAGAGACCCAGTACTTC
TRBV5-3	.	TRBJ1-2	once	16	CARSVGADRRCLGYTF	TGTGCCAGAAGCGTAGGAGCCGACAGGCGCTGTCTAGGCTACACCTTC
TRBV11-2	TRBD2	TRBJ2-3	once	16	CASSLDGGLAGGVQYF	TGTGCCAGCAGCTTAGACGGGGGACTAGCGGGAGGGGTGCAGTATTTT
TRBV7-9	.	TRBJ2-7	.	12	CASSGSIYEQYF	TGTGCCAGCTCAGGTTCCATCTACGAGCAGTACTTC
TRBV30	TRBD1	TRBJ1-5	.	15	CAWSRPGQINQPQHF	TGTGCCTGGAGTCGACCGGGACAGATAAATCAGCCCCAGCATTTT
TRBV6-5	TRBD2	TRBJ2-3	.	14	CASRSSGGTDTQYF	TGTGCCAGCCGTTCTAGCGGGGGCACAGATACGCAGTATTTT
TRBV5-4	.	TRBJ1-6	.	15	CASSSRDTYNSPLHF	TGTGCCAGCAGCTCCCGGGACACCTATAATTCACCCCTCCACTTT
TRBV4-2	.	TRBJ1-5	.	17	CASSQAVRGGGGQPQHF	TGTGCCAGCAGCCAAGCAGTGAGGGGAGGGGGAGGTCAGCCCCAGCATTTT
TRBV23-1	.	TRBJ2-7	.	13	CASSQSRAYEQYF	TGCGCCAGCAGTCAGAGTCGCGCCTACGAGCAGTACTTC